A selection of T cell receptor beta chains follows, all from one sample in a study of monozygotic twins with inflammatory bowel disease. TCRdb reprocessed the 5' RACE reads and keeps a single row for each CDR3 protein, giving no DNA. The specimen's table records hundreds of thousands of distinct CDR3 sequences. Sequencing was performed on blood. Source of these receptors: a human donor with ulcerative colitis or Crohn's disease, or a healthy co-twin of an affected twin (not recorded which). The CDR3 runs from the conserved cysteine through the conserved F or W. Fields, in order: V gene, J gene, CDR3 protein.

V: TRBV7-2
J: TRBJ1-5
CDR3: CASSFRTGVGQPQHF

V: TRBV2
J: TRBJ1-3
CDR3: CASSGQGASGNTIYF

V: TRBV7-2
J: TRBJ2-5
CDR3: CASSRSGSAQETQYF

V: TRBV9
J: TRBJ2-1
CDR3: CASSVEIEGGEQFF

V: TRBV5-1
J: TRBJ2-5
CDR3: CASSFGTGVSETQYF

V: TRBV5-4
J: TRBJ1-1
CDR3: CASSLKGDVVPEAFF

V: TRBV15
J: TRBJ2-7
CDR3: CATSRDPKALSYEQYF

V: TRBV29-1
J: TRBJ2-7
CDR3: CSVKGLAGSGRAYEQYF

V: TRBV28
J: TRBJ2-7
CDR3: CASSSPLAGPYEQYF

V: TRBV18
J: TRBJ2-3
CDR3: CASSATGDGDTQYF

V: TRBV6-2/TRBV6-3
J: TRBJ2-2
CDR3: CASSLASNTGELFF

V: TRBV12-3/TRBV12-4
J: TRBJ2-3
CDR3: CASSPGRGTTDTQYF

V: TRBV7-9
J: TRBJ2-7
CDR3: CASSLDVSYEQYF

V: TRBV12-3/TRBV12-4
J: TRBJ1-2
CDR3: CASARGANYGYTF

V: TRBV20-1
J: TRBJ2-6
CDR3: CSAREVKYSGANVLTF

V: TRBV6-1
J: TRBJ1-1
CDR3: CASSEARNTEAFF

V: TRBV12-3/TRBV12-4
J: TRBJ2-3
CDR3: CASLIAGGGTQYF

V: TRBV28
J: TRBJ1-6
CDR3: CASSLASGSSSSPLHF

V: TRBV7-2
J: TRBJ1-5
CDR3: CASSLSGTGDQPQHF

V: TRBV5-1
J: TRBJ1-1
CDR3: CASSLVVMNTEAFF

V: TRBV7-9
J: TRBJ1-1
CDR3: CASSLQTGAYEAFF

V: TRBV29-1
J: TRBJ2-4
CDR3: CSVVPGENIQYF

V: TRBV24-1
J: TRBJ2-4
CDR3: CATSDYGNIQYF

V: TRBV10-3
J: TRBJ2-2
CDR3: CAISRGNTGELFF

V: TRBV14
J: TRBJ2-3
CDR3: CASSHLLAGSLDTQYF

V: TRBV7-9
J: TRBJ2-4
CDR3: CASSPQTTGATKNIQYF

V: TRBV4-1
J: TRBJ2-7
CDR3: CASSRTVSQFYEQYF

V: TRBV3-1
J: TRBJ1-2
CDR3: CASSQTPGIYGYTF

V: TRBV9
J: TRBJ2-1
CDR3: CASHSGGAANEQFF

V: TRBV7-2
J: TRBJ2-3
CDR3: CASSFGSSTQYF

V: TRBV11-2
J: TRBJ2-1
CDR3: CASSLEIAGHSYNEQFF

V: TRBV5-1
J: TRBJ1-1
CDR3: CASSLQDNTEAFF

V: TRBV2
J: TRBJ1-3
CDR3: CASSATVSGNTIYF

V: TRBV12-3/TRBV12-4
J: TRBJ2-1
CDR3: CASIWQSGDLDEQFF

V: TRBV14
J: TRBJ1-1
CDR3: CASSRYWVDEAFF

V: TRBV20-1
J: TRBJ2-7
CDR3: CSAGTGVLNYEQYF

V: TRBV3-1
J: TRBJ1-1
CDR3: CASSPSGTTNPTEAFF

V: TRBV2
J: TRBJ2-1
CDR3: CASSEYNEQFF

V: TRBV27
J: TRBJ2-5
CDR3: CASSPDGPQETQYF

V: TRBV12-3/TRBV12-4
J: TRBJ2-7
CDR3: CASSFGGVPYEQYF

V: TRBV4-2
J: TRBJ1-1
CDR3: CASKAAGLQNTEAFF

V: TRBV28
J: TRBJ1-5
CDR3: CASSTLLINQPQHF

V: TRBV11-2
J: TRBJ1-2
CDR3: CASSLEGRALGYTF